The sequence of this T cell receptor beta chain was determined in a study of blood T cell repertoires in COVID-19. In the study overall: Collection of acute and convalescent COVID-19 samples took place in the United States, Italy and Spain.

All enrollees were roughly 18 to 89 years old and from some 24 US areas. Two negative PCRs, clearance, or symptom resolution were required of recovered Cohort 3 donors. The germline V gene encodes CDR1 SEHNR and CDR2 FQNEAQ (reference sequence). The CDR3 runs to 18 residues. Between the trimmed V and J ends, which lost 3 bases and 4 bases, there was a span of 25 bases. Produced via immunoSEQ multiplex PCR; TCRdb's table is partial and in-frame only. In the table there are around 180,000 clones, 86% of which are singletons. This clone was seen once. This rearrangement joins TRBV7-9 to TRBJ2-7; weak D call: TRBD2 (7 bases). This receptor was identified in a woman aged 30 to 39 who had recovered from COVID-19. Sequencing was carried out using PBMCs or T cells enriched from blood (not recorded which). In DNA, the CDR3 is TGTGCCAGCAGCTTTTTGCGGGGGCTGAGCGGTACCCAATACGAGCAGTACTTC. This gives the protein CASSFLRGLSGTQYEQYF.